The source of this TCR beta chain is a study of blood T cell repertoires in COVID-19. Study information: Both acute and convalescent COVID-19 samples were obtained from the United States, Italy and Spain. The cDNA or gDNA used as material had been derived from T cells, B-cell-depleted T cells, or PBMCs.

In the study's own analysis: From reference gene primer amplification, estimates of nucleated cell counts were derived. The method was immunoSEQ multiplex PCR; TCRdb's version includes in-frame clones alone and lacks a portion of them. V, J and clone size are taken as reported in that table, and D and trimming were inferred from the DNA itself. The repertoire holds almost 55,000 clones, with around 84% as singletons. The CDR3 is 14 residues long. In germline, CDR1 is SQVTM, CDR2 ANQGSEA. V dropped 4 bases and J dropped 4; count of bases not matched to a gene: 4. Material for sequencing was peripheral blood. V is TRBV29-1 and J is TRBJ2-2, with 9 nucleotides matching TRBD1. The TCR comes from a human donor in a cohort sampled during active COVID-19. Written as DNA, the CDR3 is TGCAGCGTTGGGGGACAGGGCGGCACCGGGGAGCTGTTTTTT. It codes for CSVGGQGGTGELFF.